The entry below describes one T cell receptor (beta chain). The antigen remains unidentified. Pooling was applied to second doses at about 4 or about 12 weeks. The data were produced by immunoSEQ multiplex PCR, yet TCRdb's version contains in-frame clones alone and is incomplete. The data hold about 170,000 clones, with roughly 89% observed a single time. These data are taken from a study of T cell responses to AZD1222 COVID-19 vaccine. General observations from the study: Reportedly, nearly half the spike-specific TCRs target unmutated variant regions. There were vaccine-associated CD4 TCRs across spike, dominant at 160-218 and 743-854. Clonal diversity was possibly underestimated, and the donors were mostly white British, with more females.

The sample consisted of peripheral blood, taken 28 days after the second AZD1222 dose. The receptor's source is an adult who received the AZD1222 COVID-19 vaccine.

The CDR3 loop reads CASSGGADTQYF. CDR3 in DNA: TGTGCCAGCAGTGGGGGGGCAGATACGCAGTATTTT. The chain employs TRBV2 and TRBJ2-3; possible D gene TRBD2, 6 bases. The V gene lost 4 bases and the J gene lost 4 bases, with 6 bases spanning the gap. CDR1 and CDR2 from the germline V gene are SNHLY and FYNNEI. This CDR3 has 12 amino acids.